This T cell receptor (beta chain) stems from a study of cytomegalovirus exposure and HLA in healthy donors (dated by TCRdb to between 2016 and 2019). With regard to the full study: An earlier analysis of roughly 610 of the donors reported about 300 Gb of sequence data and around 110 million unique TCR beta sequences obtained from around 180 million T cells. The T cell repertoires of 550 to 850 subjects were profiled by immunosequencing and related to cytomegalovirus serostatus. The aim of the study was to test whether cataloging public T cell receptors could identify signatures of past pathogen exposure. Of the approximately 400 genotyped donors, around 81% fell in the genetic ancestry cluster associated with self-reported Caucasian donors. Class I and class II HLA loci were covered by the typing at four-digit resolution. In addition to the first cohort of roughly 670 subjects, a separate validation cohort of under 150 different subjects was used. The number of typed donors differed by locus: about 620-640 for A, B, C, DRB1 and DQB1; 500 to 550 for DQA1; over 600 for DPA1; and some 430 for DPB1. Genome-wide SNP genotypes for about three fifths of the roughly 670 donors were used in a later genetic analysis, which treated that subset as a discovery cohort. An early release covering just under 650 HLA-typed donors comprised about 290 gigabases of sequencing data and around 86 million unique TCR sequences. In the later analysis, no new phenotypic data were used to find candidate immune exposures; instead, reliance was placed on TCR beta sequences and their occurrence across donors. To predict cytomegalovirus infection status, the study brought together high-throughput TCR immunosequencing, statistical association of individual TCRs with disease status, and machine learning. To study patterns of TCR occurrence, a later analysis re-analyzed previously published TCR beta repertoires from around 700 donors and added high-resolution HLA genotyping. Because of strong linkage in the cohort, four or five DR-DQ haplotypes were treated as single units for association and clustering. Among around 400 genotyped donors of the cohort, an average of around 250,000 unique TCR beta nucleotide sequences was sequenced per donor, of which roughly 17% were non-productive. Every repertoire in the discovery cohort had been generated on one and the same sequencing platform. Donor age, sex, ethnicity and CMV serostatus were compiled together with the repertoire data. An earlier analysis of roughly 580 of the donors used high-throughput TCR beta sequencing to judge whether each TCR beta V gene segment behaved as functional or pseudogenic.

The cohort was made up of 666 healthy bone marrow donors. At the time of sampling, every cohort member was nominally healthy, though immune exposures that went unrecorded were likely present. The donor tested CMV seronegative and was one of the 352 seronegative cohort members. A peripheral blood sample was collected from each donor, and TCR beta sequencing was performed on peripheral blood mononuclear cells. The Qiagen DNeasy Blood Extraction Kit was used to extract genomic DNA from the blood cell samples. CDR1 and CDR2 are drawn from the germline V gene (reference sequence): LNHDA, SQIVND. Trimming takes 7 bases off V and 4 bases off J; junction bases not matched to a gene: 7. The CDR3, from cysteine to phenylalanine, totals 14 residues. Only the CDR3 DNA stays, 42 bases, in frame from base 1. The library came from the immunoSEQ multiplex PCR assay. The multiplex PCR relied on a mix of 60 forward primers for TCR Vbeta segments and 13 reverse primers for TCR Jbeta segments. A multiplex PCR assay on genomic DNA amplified the CDR3 region of rearranged TCR beta genes. Amplified TCR beta libraries were sequenced as 87-base-pair reads on the Illumina HiSeq System. As for how the authors treated the data: In a later analysis, tens of millions of unique TCR beta chains were counted across the 650 to 700 repertoires, and approximately 11 million of these chains were shared by at least two donors. Raw reads were error-corrected and collapsed into unique sequences with a nearest-neighbor algorithm that merged closely related sequences to remove PCR and sequencing errors. To assign V, D and J gene segments, CDR3 sequences were aligned to IMGT reference sequences. For a sequence to be retained, a match of at least six nucleotides to both a V gene segment and a J gene segment was required. Rearrangements were classified as productive when the CDR3 lacked stop codons and remained in frame with V and J, and all other rearrangements were classified as non-productive. Following IMGT convention, CDR3 was defined as the stretch from the second conserved V-encoded cysteine up to the conserved J-encoded phenylalanine. The earlier analysis of 450 to 750 of the donors excluded any sequence lacking an unambiguous match to a single V gene segment. An earlier analysis of roughly 590 of the donors called V segments functional above 56.7% productive rearrangements and segregating when the between-donor standard deviation exceeded 5%. A statistical classification framework was built for diagnosing cytomegalovirus status from the catalog of TCR beta chain sequences. In a later analysis, V and J genes were assigned by comparing TCR nucleotide sequences against IMGT/GENE-DB human TR gene sequences. Using the TCRdist pipeline, a later analysis assigned CDR3 sequences along with most-parsimonious VDJ recombination scenarios. In a later analysis, each TCR beta chain was defined by its CDR3 amino acid sequence together with its V-gene family, and reads without a unique V-gene family were excluded. To address suspected cross-contamination and a sequencing artifact, a later analysis removed 550 to 750 highly shared, low-generation-probability nucleotide sequences. For each public chain, a later analysis derived a clonal expansion index from normalized ranks of inferred template counts within each repertoire. A later analysis computed generation probabilities with a VDJ recombination model fitted to out-of-frame rearrangements, and checked the results against IGoR. In a later analysis, TCR-TCR, TCR-HLA and TCR-CMV co-occurrence was scored with hypergeometric tests, and a repertoire-size bias correction was applied to TCR pairs. A later analysis estimated false discovery rates by permuting HLA or CMV assignments 20 times. In a later analysis, co-occurring TCRs were grouped with DBSCAN, and TCRdist sequence similarity was added when clustering was performed within HLA-allele-positive subsets. Co-occurrence clustering excluded repertoires with fewer than 30,000 or more than 120,000 public chains, plus five with anomalous nucleotide sharing. TCRdb took this table from immuneACCESS and kept in-frame rearrangements with V and J called. Such tables lack part of the clones; where checked against another copy, unresolved V genes explain under half of the gap, and the rest is unexplained. V and J calls and clone size are as listed in that table; D and trimming were resolved from the DNA. This sample's listing comprises over 110,000 clones. Approximately 0.88% of the sample is taken by the ten largest.

As to this clone: The antigen this receptor binds is unknown.

General study outcomes and caveats: Several of the top co-occurrence clusters appeared to be linked to parvovirus B19, influenza, CMV and Epstein-Barr virus, according to a later analysis. According to a later analysis, TCR association rates differed among HLA loci, with DRB1 alleles showing the most associated TCRs and HLA-C alleles showing the fewest. Broadly in line with IMGT annotations, most TCR beta V segments showed up in productive rearrangements about 87% or about 30% of the time in an earlier analysis of around 550 of the donors. Compared with the approximately 600-donor mean, donors in an Asian-associated ancestry cluster had fewer N-insertions in productive TCRs, according to a later genetic analysis. A few of the identified cytomegalovirus-associated TCR beta chains were confirmed in vitro to be specific for cytomegalovirus antigens. The study listed 164 TCR beta chains as associated with cytomegalovirus. A further reported finding was that TCR beta sequences accurately predicted the HLA-A and HLA-B alleles for most subjects in the first cohort. A group of highly shared sequence variants was considered likely to be a technical artifact of the sequencing pipeline. In both the original and validation cohorts, the classifier was reported to diagnose cytomegalovirus status with high specificity and sensitivity. Immune exposure information for the cohort was limited to CMV serostatus. HLA typing was unavailable for some donors at each locus, so association tests used only the typed subset. Presence/absence analyses assumed roughly uniform sequencing depth across donors, an assumption that may not hold. Most CMV-associated TCR beta chains appeared to be HLA-restricted in a later analysis, and the HLA associations seemed to be driven largely by CMV exposure. An association between a missense DCLRE1C variant and V-gene and J-gene trimming of TCR beta chains was found in a later genetic analysis and replicated in an independent cohort. A later analysis associated about 17,000 TCR beta sequences with specific HLA alleles at a false discovery rate of 0.05. A later analysis found that HLA-associated TCR beta chains were more clonally expanded and had lower generation probabilities than equally common non-associated chains. Linkage disequilibrium might explain the correlated functional status among segregating V segments, but an unknown experimental factor could not be ruled out. The earlier analysis of approximately 590 of the donors excluded seventeen rarely observed V segments, including chromosome 9 orphons, because counts were too low. Only TCR beta chains were sequenced in this cohort, and the absence of alpha or paired-chain data limited detectable features. Across donors, most TCR sequences were observed very rarely, whereas some public TCRs were present in many individuals. According to the authors, the approach could potentially be generalized to other disease states and immunological phenotypes. Some IMGT-functional V segments, including TRBV6-2 and TRBV6-3, could not be told apart with the 87-base-pair reads, so those segments were excluded. Strong co-occurrence of HLA alleles, especially DR and DQ, made assigning TCR associations to individual alleles difficult.

This sequence uses TRBV19 and TRBJ2-3; 8 nucleotides in the junction match TRBD2. This TCR came from a male donor in good health and CMV-seronegative. The sequencing sample was made of PBMCs. The DNA sequence follows: TGTGCCAGTACTGCGGGGGGTAGAGCAGATACGCAGTATTTT. The translation is CASTAGGRADTQYF.